This T cell receptor beta chain comes out of a study of blood T cell dynamics during melanoma immunotherapy. About the research overall: First-line therapy was either pembrolizumab or nivolumab with ipilimumab for metastatic melanoma. Overall study results and limits: At W3, later disease-control patients showed bifurcated PBMC repertoire changes, unlike progressors. Clones driving repertoire changes may be melanoma-specific or general immune activation.

Time point here: week 3, after first cycle of checkpoint inhibitor. No patient had earlier systemic cancer treatment, concurrent immunosuppressants, or another active cancer. Clones were read by immunoSEQ multiplex PCR, and TCRdb kept only the in-frame ones, dropping some. The sample lists about 12,000 clones; 88% were seen once. Deletions cut 3 bases from V and 3 bases from J, with 9 bases between. The CDR3 consists of 13 residues. CDR1 LNHDA and CDR2 SQIVND come from the germline V gene (reference sequence). A word on this clone: Its antigen is as yet unknown.

The TCR comes from a human donor with melanoma. This sequence joins TRBV19 and TRBJ2-7; D possibly corresponds to TRBD1 (6 bases). The sequenced sample was blood, obtained from a patient treated with checkpoint blockade. The CDR3 region is CASSISGVYEQYF. CDR3 nucleotide sequence: TGTGCCAGTAGTATTTCAGGGGTCTACGAGCAGTACTTC.